Following are 6 T cell receptor beta chains from one sample sequenced in a study of molecular identifiers for immune sequencing clone quantification. One entry per CDR3 protein, called by TCRdb with MiXCR from the PCR reads. The data hold about 630,000 distinct CDR3 sequences, with 25% observed a single time. The sample taken for sequencing was naive CD8+ T cells from blood, with Jurkat cell RNA spiked in. Subset specified: FACS-sorted CD8+CD4-CCR7+CD45RA+ naive T cells. These receptors were taken from a human donor in good health. Some libraries in this study had Jurkat cell RNA spiked in.

This clonotype has a count of ten or more. The chain combines TRBV10-3 with TRBJ2-2, with D unclear. CDR3 length: 12 amino acids. Deletions cut 7 bases from V and 5 bases from J, with 8 bases between. Germline values: CDR1 ENHRY, CDR2 SYGVKD. The chain's CDR3 is CAIMVQTGELFF. CDR3 DNA sequence: TGTGCCATCATGGTCCAGACCGGGGAGCTGTTTTTT.

Note on this clonotype: With a much larger clone just one base away, this may be a read error. The chain joins TRBV2 to TRBJ2-7; no clear D. V lost 8 bases and J lost 6, with 8 bases in between. The germline CDR1 and CDR2 sequences are SNHLY and FYNNEI. The CDR3 has 10 residues. CDR3 in DNA: TGTGCCAGCGGCCCTATCGAGCAGTACTTC. Residues: CASGPIEQYF.

This clonotype was seen more than once but under ten times. J is TRBJ1-3 and V is TRBV20-1; D is unresolved. Between the trimmed V and J ends, which lost 3 bases and 0 bases, there was a span of 12 bases. The length of the CDR3 is 15 residues. Germline CDR1 and CDR2: DFQATT and SNEGSKA (reference sequence). The CDR3 bases are TGCAGTGCTAGGGATCTTCTTTTCTCTGGAAACACCATATATTTT. This sequence encodes CSARDLLFSGNTIYF.

Notes on this clonotype: One junction end does not reproduce the germline sequence, and a read error may be involved. This sequence joins TRBV20-1 and TRBJ2-7; 12 bases fit TRBD1. CDR1 and CDR2 (germline): DFQATT, SNEGSKA (reference sequence). The CDR3 totals 14 residues. The CDR3: CSAPSGQGAYERYF. The CDR3 nucleotides read TGCAGTGCCCCTTCGGGACAGGGGGCTTACGAGCGGTACTTC.

In this sample, this clonotype turned up a few times. This sequence joins TRBV11-2 and TRBJ1-3, with D perhaps matching TRBD1 (5 bases). Germline loops: CDR1 SGHAT, CDR2 FQNNGV. The CDR3 runs to 15 residues. Trimming took off 4 bases at V and 2 bases at J, with 12 bases between the two ends. The CDR3 DNA follows: TGTGCCAGCAGCTCTGCGGGGGTTACTGGAAACACCATATATTTT. Translating gives CASSSAGVTGNTIYF.

This clonotype is a singleton in its sample. An end of the junction does not agree with germline; a read error may underlie this. The chain combines TRBV7-3 with TRBJ2-7; 13 bases fit TRBD2. The CDR3 is 15 amino acids. Germline-derived CDR1 and CDR2 are SGHTA and FQGTGA. This CDR3 reads CACSSGLAGADEQYF. Here the CDR3 DNA reads TGTGCCTGCAGCTCCGGACTAGCGGGAGCCGACGAGCAGTACTTC.